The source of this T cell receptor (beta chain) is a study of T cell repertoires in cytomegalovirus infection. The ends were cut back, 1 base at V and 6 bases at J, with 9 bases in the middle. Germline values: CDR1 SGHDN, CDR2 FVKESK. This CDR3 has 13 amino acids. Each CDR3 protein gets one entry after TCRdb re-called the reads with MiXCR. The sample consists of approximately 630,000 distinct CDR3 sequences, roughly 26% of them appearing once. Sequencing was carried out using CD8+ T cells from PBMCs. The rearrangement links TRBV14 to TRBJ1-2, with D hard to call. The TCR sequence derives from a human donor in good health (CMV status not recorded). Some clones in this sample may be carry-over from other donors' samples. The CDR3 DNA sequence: TGTGCCAGCAGCCAAGTCGCCCGTGATGGCTACACCTTC. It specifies CASSQVARDGYTF.